Listed here is a single T cell receptor (beta chain). Its antigen has not been determined. The input lacks base qualities; no much larger clone sits a single base away. This sample was taken from a study of blood T cell repertoires in COVID-19 (dated by TCRdb to about 2020). Notes on the research overall: Samples from collaborators originated in the United States, Italy and Spain and spanned both the acute and convalescent phases of COVID-19. The prospective study material was composed of cDNA or gDNA derived from T cells, B-cell-depleted T cells, or PBMCs. Deeply sampled blood TCRbeta repertoires from subjects exposed to, actively infected with, or recovered from COVID-19 were included in the dataset. The repertoires were released in a freely available public database meant as a resource for research on the immune response to SARS-CoV-2. Samples came from the ongoing ImmuneRACE study (first 160 participants) plus 1,254 subjects from 6 global collaborators. Nearly every sample came with metadata listing a de-identified subject ID, COVID-19 status, age in years and sex. HLA class I and class II types, where available, came from metadata supplied by the sample provider rather than from assay-based typing.

Here is what the overall study found, with its caveats: The quantity of clinical and demographic metadata differed by source and by participant and was supplied without curation.

Each collaborating institution followed its own protocols to collect whole blood in K2EDTA tubes. Collaborator samples were shipped for TCRbeta analysis as frozen whole blood, isolated PBMCs, or DNA extracted from either sample type. The CDR3, from cysteine to phenylalanine, totals 16 residues. Kept here is only the CDR3 DNA, which spans 48 bases and is read in frame from base 1. V and J are truncated by 4 bases and 3 bases respectively, leaving an intervening sequence of 15 bases. From a lookup of the germline V gene (reference sequence), CDR1 and CDR2 are SEHNR and FQNEAQ. TCRbeta CDR3 regions were amplified from genomic DNA by means of the immunoSEQ Assay, a bias-controlled multiplex PCR. On the authors' methods: Within the assay, amplification of reference gene primers was used to estimate how many nucleated cells each sample contained. To quantify the absolute abundance of each unique TCRbeta CDR3 rearrangement, sequence reads were collapsed and filtered. For each sample, productive Simpson clonality was calculated by taking the square root of Simpson's diversity index across productive rearrangements. TCRdb mirrors the immuneACCESS table, restricted to in-frame sequences. Some clones are absent from its copies; in checked studies, under half trace to an unresolved V gene, and the reason for the others is unknown. From that table come the V and J calls and clone size; the DNA was used to work out D and trimming. The sample yields about 42,000 clones; approximately 90% were counted once. Around 25% of the sample is taken by the ten largest.

This chain is built from TRBV7-9 and TRBJ2-2, with TRBD1 tentatively as D gene (6 bases match). The source of this sequence is an elderly woman in a cohort sampled during active or convalescent COVID-19. Sequencing input: peripheral blood. The DNA sequence is TGTGCCAGCAGCTCGTGGGGGCGATCAGACACCGGGGAGCTGTTTTTT. This gives the protein CASSSWGRSDTGELFF.